Listed here are 10 T cell receptor beta chains from one sample, sequenced in a study of T cell repertoires in cytomegalovirus infection. TCRdb re-analysed the reads in MiXCR, keeping a single row per CDR3 protein. This sample yields hundreds of thousands of distinct CDR3 sequences, of which about a third are seen a single time; roughly 13% belongs to the top ten. The source material was PBMCs. These receptors all come from a human donor in good health (CMV status not recorded). Some clones in this sample may be carry-over from other donors' samples.

This clonotype was detected a few times. The chain has TRBV25-1 and TRBJ2-7; 8 nucleotides match TRBD2. CDR3 length: 14 residues. Germline V gives CDR1 MGHDK, CDR2 SYGVNS. V lost 5 bases and J lost 3; bases outside the gene matches: 6. DNA for the CDR3: TGTGCCAGCAGTTCCAGCGGGGGAATCTACGAGCAGTACTTC. This codes for CASSSSGGIYEQYF.

This clonotype was seen a handful of times. This sequence joins TRBV20-1 and TRBJ2-3; TRBD1 agrees at 9 bases. This CDR3 has 17 residues. Germline lookup yields CDR1 DFQATT and CDR2 SNEGSKA (reference sequence). J lost 2 bases, V lost 4 bases, and 13 bases had no gene match. CDR3 amino acids: CSATRGQGLGPTDTQYF. The CDR3 DNA sequence: TGCAGTGCTACGAGGGGACAGGGCTTGGGCCCCACAGATACGCAGTATTTT.

The chain uses TRBV25-1 and TRBJ2-1, with D hard to call. This CDR3 has 15 amino acids. Germline V lookup: CDR1 MGHDK, CDR2 SYGVNS. Trimming shortened V by 6 bases and J by 9 bases, and 21 bases separated the two germline ends. The CDR3 protein is CASRTPLGGSAEQFF. CDR3 bases: TGTGCCAGCAGGACACCCTTGGGTGGTTCCGCTGAGCAGTTCTTC.

This clonotype occurred once. Because it lacks the conserved phenylalanine or tryptophan at the end, this CDR3 is likely a read error. This sequence joins TRBV10-3 and TRBJ1-1; no clear D. Trimming stripped 3 bases from V and 4 bases from J, with 12 bases between. CDR3 length equals 14 residues. The germline CDR1 and CDR2 sequences are ENHRY and SYGVKD. CDR3 region: CAISEVLTRTEAFL. The CDR3 nucleotides read TGTGCCATCAGTGAAGTTTTGACCCGCACTGAAGCTTTCTTG.

This clonotype was counted a few times. The chain combines TRBV6-5 with TRBJ2-1, with 9 nucleotides matching TRBD1. CDR1 and CDR2 (germline): MNHEY, SVGAGI. This CDR3 comprises 17 residues. V lost 0 bases, J lost 8 bases, and 11 bases stayed unmatched. Written as DNA, the CDR3 is TGTGCCAGCAGTTACTCGTGGGGGGGGACAGGGAAGGATGAGCAGTTCTTC. Its protein is CASSYSWGGTGKDEQFF.

This clonotype was counted between two and nine times. The V call is TRBV29-1, the J call TRBJ2-1; D uncertain. Germline-derived CDR1 and CDR2 are SQVTM and ANQGSEA. V was shortened by 6 bases and J by 1 base, with 16 bases between the two germline ends. The CDR3 covers 15 residues. In nucleotides, the CDR3 is TGCAGCGTCCCAGGACCTTGGGGTTCCTACAATGAGCAGTTCTTC. Translating gives CSVPGPWGSYNEQFF.

The CDR3, as DNA: TGCAGTGCTAGAGATGTGGGTTTAGCCGGGGAGCTGTTTTTT. It yields the protein CSARDVGLAGELFF. The rearrangement links TRBV20-1 to TRBJ2-2; D is unclear. The germline CDR1 and CDR2 sequences are DFQATT and SNEGSKA (reference sequence). Trimming shortened V by 0 bases and J by 6 bases, and 11 bases separated the two germline ends. This CDR3 spans 14 amino acids.

V gene TRBV4-3 combines with J gene TRBJ2-2, with 7 positions matching TRBD2. Per the germline V gene, CDR1 is LGHNA and CDR2 is YSLEER. V was clipped by 4 bases and J by 4 bases; unmatched bases: 12. The CDR3 length is 17 residues. Here the CDR3 DNA reads TGCGCCAGCAGCCCGGCCGTCCAGCGGGGTATCACCGGGGAGCTGTTTTTT. It specifies CASSPAVQRGITGELFF.

This rearrangement joins TRBV28 to TRBJ2-7; the D is unclear. The germline V gene encodes CDR1 MDHEN and CDR2 SYDVKM. The CDR3 runs to 15 residues. The V end lost 3 bases, the J end lost 0 bases, and 12 bases lay between the germline ends. In DNA form, the CDR3 reads TGTGCCAGCAGTTTTGCAGGCAGGAGCTCCTACGAGCAGTACTTC. Translating gives CASSFAGRSSYEQYF. The variable domain in full, completed from reference TRBV28 and TRBJ2-7, reads DVKVTQSSRYLVKRTGEKVFLECVQDMDHENMFWYRQDPGLGLRLIYFSYDVKMKEKGDIPEGYSVSREKKERFSLILESASTNQTSMYLCASSFAGRSSYEQYFGPGTRLTVT.

This clonotype was picked up a small number of times. V is TRBV5-1 and J is TRBJ2-1, with TRBD2 matching 9 bases. This CDR3 spans 15 amino acids. The germline CDR1 and CDR2 sequences are SGHRS and YFSETQ. The V and J ends lost 6 bases and 2 bases, in that order; junction bases with no gene match: 6. The chain's CDR3 is CASNGLAGTYNEQFF. The DNA for the CDR3 is TGCGCCAGCAACGGGCTAGCGGGGACCTACAATGAGCAGTTCTTC.